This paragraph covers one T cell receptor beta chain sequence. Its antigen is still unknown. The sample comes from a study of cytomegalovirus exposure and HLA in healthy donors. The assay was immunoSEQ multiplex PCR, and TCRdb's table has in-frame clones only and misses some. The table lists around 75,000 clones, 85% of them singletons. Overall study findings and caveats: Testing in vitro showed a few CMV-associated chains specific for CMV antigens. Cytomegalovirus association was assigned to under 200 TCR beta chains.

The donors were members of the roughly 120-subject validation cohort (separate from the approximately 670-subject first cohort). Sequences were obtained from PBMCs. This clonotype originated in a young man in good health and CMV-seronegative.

DNA for the CDR3: TGCGCCAGCAGCCAAGGGTCCAAATACGGCAGGGGCTACACCTTC. It codes for CASSQGSKYGRGYTF. The chain carries TRBV4-3 and TRBJ1-2; D not resolved. CDR1 is LGHNA, CDR2 YSLEER, per germline. V lost 1 base and J lost 8, with 17 bases in between. The CDR3 contains 15 residues.